This entry concerns a single T cell receptor (beta chain). The source of the sample is a study of blood T cell repertoires in COVID-19. Looking at the study overall: Samples representing acute and convalescent COVID-19 were sourced from the United States, Italy and Spain. Sample material is recorded as cDNA or gDNA derived from T cells, B-cell-depleted T cells, or PBMCs.

Profiling relied on immunoSEQ multiplex PCR, and the TCRdb table lists in-frame clones only, not all of them. Found here are about 190,000 clones, around 91% of them singletons; the top ten hold 0.62%. This TCR was sampled from a man aged 50 to 59 with acute or convalescent COVID-19. The sequenced sample consisted of peripheral blood.

DNA for the CDR3: TGTGCCAGCAGCTTTCGACAGGGTGGGGGAGAGCAGTTCTTC. Its translation: CASSFRQGGGEQFF. This sequence joins TRBV9 and TRBJ2-1; 7 positions agree with TRBD1. This CDR3 spans 14 amino acids. The germline V gene encodes CDR1 SGDLS and CDR2 YYNGEE. V was pared by 4 bases and J by 10 bases, with 11 bases of the junction left unmatched. The whole variable domain, filled in from reference TRBV9 and TRBJ2-1, reads DSGVTQTPKHLITATGQRVTLRCSPRSGDLSVYWYQQSLDQGLQFLIQYYNGEERAKGNILERFSAQQFPDLHSELNLSSLELGDSALYFCASSFRQGGGEQFFGPGTRLTVL.